A selection of T cell receptor beta chains follows, all from one sample in a study of T cells in Graves' hyperthyroidism and ophthalmopathy. TCRdb reanalysed the multiplex PCR reads using MiXCR and keeps one entry per CDR3 protein. This sample has 250,000 to 300,000 distinct CDR3 sequences, with roughly an eighth found just once. Input material: blood. The receptors here all came from a woman between 35 and 50 years old with Graves' hyperthyroidism. Each CDR3 is given with its conserved first and last residue. The D gene is left open where the match is weak. Rows give clone size only sometimes, using once, few, many, or a class for an expanded clone.

TRBJ1-2 | TRBV28 | - | - | TGTGCCAGCACACCAGATAACTATGGCTACACCTTC | CASTPDNYGYTF
TRBJ2-3 | TRBV7-3 | - | many | TGTGCCAGCAGCTCGAGGGTTGGAGGGGCAGATACGCAGTATTTT | CASSSRVGGADTQYF
TRBJ2-7 | TRBV18 | - | few | TGTGCCAGCTCACCTGATCAATCTTACGAGCAGTACTTC | CASSPDQSYEQYF
TRBJ1-1 | TRBV11-2 | - | many | TGTGCCAGCAGCTTAGAGGGAATTGAAGCTTTCTTT | CASSLEGIEAFF
TRBJ1-1 | TRBV11-3 | - | many | TGTGCCAGCAGCTTAGGGGGGACGGCGAACACTGAAGCTTTCTTT | CASSLGGTANTEAFF
TRBJ2-1 | TRBV5-5 | TRBD2 | - | TGTGCCAGCAGCCCGACTAGCGGAGTCTACAATGAGCAGTTCTTC | CASSPTSGVYNEQFF
TRBJ1-3 | TRBV19 | TRBD1 | - | TGTGCCAGTATACCCCGGACAGGGATTTACCGACCTGGAAACACCATATATTTT | CASIPRTGIYRPGNTIYF
TRBJ2-4 | TRBV28 | TRBD2 | many | TGTGCCAGCAGTTGGACTAGCGGGAGGGCTGTGACCAAAAACATTCAGTACTTC | CASSWTSGRAVTKNIQYF
TRBJ2-3 | TRBV27 | TRBD2 | many | TGTGCCAGCAGTTTCAACGGCGTAGCGGGAGGTCCCCGCACAGATACGCAGTATTTT | CASSFNGVAGGPRTDTQYF
TRBJ1-1 | TRBV19 | TRBD1 | many | TGTGCCAGTAAACAGAACCGGGACAGGGTAGCAGCTTTCTTT | CASKQNRDRVAAFF
TRBJ1-2 | TRBV5-4 | TRBD1 | - | TGTGCCAGCAGCACGACAGGGGCCCTCGAAACCTTC | CASSTTGALETF
TRBJ2-7 | TRBV10-3 | - | many | TGTGCCATCAGTGACGAGACGCGGGAGCAGTACTTC | CAISDETREQYF
TRBJ2-5 | TRBV11-3 | - | many | TGTGCCAGCAGCTTAACTGCAGTACAAGAGACCCAGTACTTC | CASSLTAVQETQYF
TRBJ2-1 | TRBV6-2/TRBV6-3 | TRBD2 | many | TGTGCCAGCAAGTTAGCGGGCCTCTACAATGAGCAGTTCTTC | CASKLAGLYNEQFF
TRBJ2-3 | TRBV7-3 | TRBD2 | - | TGTGCCAGCAGCTTAAACCCCGGGGGGGCATTGACAGATACGCAGTATTTT | CASSLNPGGALTDTQYF
TRBJ2-1 | TRBV7-9 | - | - | TGTGCCAGCAGCTTACAGGGGGGAGCTCAGCCGTTCTTC | CASSLQGGAQPFF
TRBJ2-5 | TRBV20-1 | - | many | TGCAGTGCCGAGGGGGTTCAAGAGACCCAGTACTTC | CSAEGVQETQYF